This entry is about one T cell receptor (beta chain). The CDR3 totals 16 residues. In germline, CDR1 is SGHKS, CDR2 YYEKEE (reference sequence). The V gene lost 3 bases and the J gene lost 0 bases, with 13 bases spanning the gap. These data come from a study of blood T cell repertoires in COVID-19. Under the authors' procedure: The assay estimated nucleated cells by amplifying reference gene primers. The repertoire was sequenced with immunoSEQ multiplex PCR; TCRdb's copy has only in-frame clones and lacks some. V and J calls and clone size are as listed in that table; D and trimming were resolved from the DNA. The table has under 150,000 clones, around 88% seen once.

The chain employs TRBV5-5 and TRBJ1-3, with a weak D call TRBD1 (5 bases). Sequencing was carried out using PBMCs or T cells enriched from blood (not recorded which). The receptor was isolated from a woman aged 50 to 60 who had recovered from COVID-19. The CDR3 nucleotides read TGTGCCAGCAGCTGGTCGGAGGGGACCTCTGGAAACACCATATATTTT. Its protein is CASSWSEGTSGNTIYF. The complete variable domain, with remaining parts taken from reference TRBV5-5 and TRBJ1-3, reads DAGVTQSPTHLIKTRGQQVTLRCSPISGHKSVSWYQQVLGQGPQFIFQYYEKEERGRGNFPDRFSARQFPNYSSELNVNALLLGDSALYLCASSWSEGTSGNTIYFGEGSWLTVV.